The 28 T cell receptor beta chains presented below share a single source sample, sequenced in a study of technical replicates of blood from a handful of donors. Assay: immunoSEQ multiplex PCR; the TCRdb copy retains only in-frame clones and omits some. The sample has 87,000 or so clones, approximately 90% seen once; the top ten hold 0.27%. Sample: T cells isolated from PBMCs. The receptors stem from a human donor in good health.

The chain combines TRBV7-9 with TRBJ2-7, with D perhaps matching TRBD2 (5 bases). Trimming removed 4 bases at V and 4 bases at J, with 17 bases between. Germline CDR1 SEHNR, CDR2 FQNEAQ (reference sequence). The CDR3 consists of 15 residues. This chain's CDR3 is CASSSRTGRVYEQYF. The CDR3 DNA follows: TGTGCCAGCAGCTCCAGGACCGGGCGGGTGTACGAGCAGTACTTC.

The rearrangement uses TRBV6-1 and TRBJ1-5; 7 nucleotides line up with TRBD1. The germline CDR1 and CDR2 sequences are MNHNS and SASEGT. The trim removed 2 bases at V and 11 bases at J, leaving 15 bases unmatched. The CDR3 has 16 amino acids. CDR3 DNA sequence: TGTGCCAGCAGTGAAATAGTAAGGGGGCGAAGGTTGTCCCAGCATTTT. Translation gives CASSEIVRGRRLSQHF.

A single count supports this clone. This sequence joins TRBV30 and TRBJ1-3, with TRBD1 as a possible D gene (6 bases). The germline CDR1 and CDR2 sequences are GTSNPN and SVGIG (reference sequence). Trimming stripped 8 bases from V and 8 bases from J, with 16 bases between. This CDR3 is built from 12 residues. The CDR3 region has the DNA TGTGCCGCGAAGGACAGTCAGTACACCATATATTTT. Amino acids: CAAKDSQYTIYF.

The rearrangement joins TRBV28 to TRBJ2-7, with 12 bases matching TRBD2. V was pared by 3 bases and J by 1 base, with 13 bases of the junction left unmatched. CDR3 length: 19 residues. The V gene's germline CDR1 is MDHEN and CDR2 SYDVKM. This CDR3 is CASSFLVWDLAGGSYEQYF. CDR3 in DNA: TGTGCCAGCAGTTTTTTAGTTTGGGATCTAGCGGGAGGGTCCTACGAGCAGTACTTC.

The chain has TRBV7-3 and TRBJ2-7; 8 bases map to TRBD2. The CDR3 covers 15 residues. CDR1 SGHTA and CDR2 FQGTGA come from the germline V gene. Losses at the gene ends were 2 bases for V and 2 bases for J; bases not matched to a gene: 5. This CDR3 is CASSLSGLEAYEQYF. CDR3 nucleotide sequence: TGTGCCAGCAGCTTATCGGGACTAGAGGCCTACGAGCAGTACTTC.

The J gene is TRBJ1-1, the V gene TRBV6-1, with 10 bases fitting TRBD1. Germline V gives CDR1 MNHNS, CDR2 SASEGT. The CDR3 runs to 14 residues. J lost 12 bases, V lost 1 base, and 8 bases had no gene match. The CDR3 region is CASSEVWDRGMSFF. DNA for the CDR3: TGTGCCAGCAGTGAAGTTTGGGACAGGGGAATGTCTTTCTTT.

This rearrangement joins TRBV18 to TRBJ2-7, with 11 bases identical to TRBD1. CDR1 is KGHSH, CDR2 LQKENI, per germline. The CDR3 consists of 14 residues. The trim removed 2 bases at V and 4 bases at J, leaving 1 base unmatched. The CDR3 here is CASSPGDRGYEQYF. CDR3 in DNA: TGTGCCAGCTCACCAGGGGACAGGGGGTACGAGCAGTACTTC. The full variable domain, completed using reference TRBV18 and TRBJ2-7, is NAGVMQNPRHLVRRRGQEARLRCSPMKGHSHVYWYRQLPEEGLKFMVYLQKENIIDESGMPKERFSAEFPKEGPSILRIQQVVRGDSAAYFCASSPGDRGYEQYFGPGTRLTVT.

The V call is TRBV12-5, the J call TRBJ2-7; D remains ambiguous. The CDR3 contains 13 residues. Germline V lookup: CDR1 LGHNT, CDR2 FRNRAP. The V gene lost 1 base and the J gene lost 3 bases, with 7 bases spanning the gap. The CDR3 loop is CASGLGPGYEQYF. The DNA of the CDR3 is TGTGCTAGTGGTTTGGGGCCGGGCTACGAGCAGTACTTC.

This chain connects TRBV6-5 to TRBJ2-7; 9 nucleotides agree with TRBD1. V lost 0 bases and J lost 2; bases outside the gene matches: 2. Per the germline V gene, CDR1 is MNHEY and CDR2 is SVGAGI. This CDR3 is built from 15 residues. In DNA form, the CDR3 reads TGTGCCAGCAGTTACTCCGGGACAGGGACCTACGAGCAGTACTTC. It specifies CASSYSGTGTYEQYF.

The V and J genes are TRBV10-2 and TRBJ1-4; 9 bases are shared with TRBD1. The CDR3 is made up of 14 amino acids. V lost 6 bases, J lost 8 bases, and 7 bases stayed unmatched. CDR1 and CDR2 (germline): WSHSY, SAAADI. CDR3 protein: CASSSQGAYEKLFF. DNA of the CDR3: TGCGCCAGCAGCTCACAGGGGGCATACGAAAAACTGTTTTTT.

The V call is TRBV6-6, the J call TRBJ2-1; 11 bases map to TRBD1. Looked up from germline, CDR1 is MNHNY and CDR2 is SVGAGI (reference sequence). Trimming took 6 bases from V and 8 from J; bases not matched to a gene: 9. The CDR3 has 15 amino acids. The CDR3 region is CASREPGQGVDEQFF. The CDR3, as DNA: TGTGCCAGCAGGGAACCGGGACAGGGGGTCGATGAGCAGTTCTTC.

J is TRBJ2-5 and V is TRBV14; 8 bases map to TRBD1. Germline V gene sequence: CDR1 SGHDN, CDR2 FVKESK. V lost 4 bases, J lost 2 bases, and 6 bases stayed unmatched. The CDR3 extends over 15 amino acids. The CDR3 loop is CASSLYRGRQETQYF. In nucleotides, the CDR3 is TGTGCCAGCAGCCTTTACAGGGGGAGGCAAGAGACCCAGTACTTC.

The chain has TRBV7-6 and TRBJ1-2; 7 bases line up with TRBD1. Germline V gene data show CDR1 as SGHVS and CDR2 as FNYEAQ. The CDR3 spans 15 residues. The V segment lost 1 base and the J segment 10 bases; nucleotides outside the gene matches: 12. The CDR3 bases are TGTGCCAGCAGCTTAGGGGTCAGGGGGTCGGCAAACTACACCTTC. This codes for CASSLGVRGSANYTF.

Here the CDR3 DNA reads TGTGCCAGCCAAGGGGACTATGGCTACACCTTC. The encoded protein is CASQGDYGYTF. The chain uses TRBV6-6 and TRBJ1-2; maybe TRBD1 (5 bases). Deletions cut 8 bases from V and 3 bases from J, with 7 bases between. This CDR3 spans 11 amino acids. The germline V gene encodes CDR1 MNHNY and CDR2 SVGAGI (reference sequence).

The V and J genes are TRBV20-1 and TRBJ2-7, with no clear D. The CDR3 consists of 11 residues. Per germline, CDR1 DFQATT and CDR2 SNEGSKA (reference sequence). V was cut by 4 bases and J by 3 bases, with 7 bases left in between. The CDR3 DNA is TGCAGTGCTATCCCCCTCTACGAGCAGTACTTC. Translated, it gives CSAIPLYEQYF.

The chain links TRBV10-3 to TRBJ2-2; TRBD2 aligns across 9 bases. Losses at the gene ends were 0 bases for V and 6 bases for J; bases not matched to a gene: 5. The CDR3 sequence is 16 residues long. Germline V gene lookup returns CDR1 ENHRY and CDR2 SYGVKD. The CDR3 DNA reads as TGTGCCATCAGTGAGTCGACGGCTAGCGGGGCCGGGGAGCTGTTTTTT. This translates into CAISESTASGAGELFF.

The V call is TRBV28, the J call TRBJ2-4; tentatively, D is TRBD2 (5 bases). The CDR3 runs 16 residues. The ends were cut back, 5 bases at V and 8 bases at J, with 22 bases in the middle. Germline V gene sequence: CDR1 MDHEN, CDR2 SYDVKM. This CDR3 is CASSALAGPPRDIQYF. As DNA, the CDR3 is TGTGCCAGCAGTGCCTTGGCGGGTCCCCCTAGGGACATTCAGTACTTC.

The chain carries TRBV19 and TRBJ1-5; D perhaps matches TRBD1 (6 bases). V was trimmed by 6 bases and J by 0 bases, leaving 9 bases between them. This CDR3 region has 14 residues. CDR1 LNHDA and CDR2 SQIVND come from the germline V gene (reference sequence). The CDR3 protein is CASRDSYSNQPQHF. Written as DNA, the CDR3 is TGTGCCAGTAGGGACAGTTATAGCAATCAGCCCCAGCATTTT. The whole variable domain, remainder taken from reference TRBV19 and TRBJ1-5, is DGGITQSPKYLFRKEGQNVTLSCEQNLNHDAMYWYRQDPGQGLRLIYYSQIVNDFQKGDIAEGYSVSREKKESFPLTVTSAQKNPTAFYLCASRDSYSNQPQHFGDGTRLSIL.

The chain carries TRBV5-1 and TRBJ1-1, with D perhaps TRBD1 (5 bases). The CDR3 contains 13 residues. The V gene's germline CDR1 is SGHRS and CDR2 YFSETQ. The V gene lost 1 base and the J gene lost 1 base, with 5 bases spanning the gap. The CDR3 nucleotides read TGCGCCAGCAGCTTGACAGGGAACACTGAAGCTTTCTTT. Its translation is CASSLTGNTEAFF.

The genes are TRBV5-1 and TRBJ2-7; D is uncertain. The CDR3 extends over 13 amino acids. The germline V and J ends were trimmed by 0 bases and 3 bases, with 7 bases remaining between them. CDR1 and CDR2 (germline): SGHRS, YFSETQ. CDR3 amino acids: CASSLAVFYEQYF. The CDR3 DNA reads as TGCGCCAGCAGCTTGGCAGTTTTCTACGAGCAGTACTTC.

This clone was recorded only once. The rearrangement links TRBV12-5 to TRBJ2-2; D gene unclear. With 4 bases removed from V and 4 bases from J, the gap between germline ends came to 7 bases. Germline CDR1 LGHNT, CDR2 FRNRAP. The CDR3 length is 13 residues. This chain's CDR3 is CASGSTGTGELFF. The CDR3, as DNA: TGTGCTAGTGGTTCGACTGGCACCGGGGAGCTGTTTTTT.

The chain employs TRBV18 and TRBJ2-6; D is perhaps TRBD1 (6 bases). The CDR3 runs 17 residues. Per the germline V gene, CDR1 is KGHSH and CDR2 is LQKENI. Trimming pared 4 bases from V and 0 bases from J, leaving 13 bases between. Here the CDR3 reads CASSQTGSHSGANVLTF. CDR3 in DNA: TGTGCCAGCTCACAGACAGGTTCCCACTCTGGGGCCAACGTCCTGACTTTC. The variable domain in full, completed from reference TRBV18 and TRBJ2-6, reads NAGVMQNPRHLVRRRGQEARLRCSPMKGHSHVYWYRQLPEEGLKFMVYLQKENIIDESGMPKERFSAEFPKEGPSILRIQQVVRGDSAAYFCASSQTGSHSGANVLTFGAGSRLTVL.

The V call is TRBV11-2, the J call TRBJ2-7, with 8 bases identical to TRBD1. This CDR3 spans 16 amino acids. The junction had 16 bases not matched to a gene; V was cut back by 5 bases and J by 7 bases. Germline CDR1 SGHAT, CDR2 FQNNGV. DNA for the CDR3: TGTGCCAGCAGCCGGGGGACAGGCGTTTTTGGTAGGGAGCAGTACTTC. Protein product: CASSRGTGVFGREQYF.

This clone was detected only once. V is TRBV5-1 and J is TRBJ2-7; D gene ambiguous. CDR3 length equals 12 residues. From germline, CDR1 is SGHRS and CDR2 YFSETQ. Deletions cut 0 bases from V and 3 bases from J, with 4 bases between. CDR3 in DNA: TGCGCCAGCAGCTTGGTCGGCTACGAGCAGTACTTC. It yields the protein CASSLVGYEQYF.

The rearrangement uses TRBV6-5 and TRBJ1-1, with D possibly being TRBD1 (5 bases). Germline loops: CDR1 MNHEY, CDR2 SVGAGI. The germline V and J ends were trimmed by 8 bases and 0 bases, with 10 bases remaining between them. The length of the CDR3 is 13 residues. For the CDR3, the DNA is TGTGCCAGCCGCGGGGGAGTGAACACTGAAGCTTTCTTT. Its protein is CASRGGVNTEAFF.

Points on this clone: The sample carries other DNA sequences with the same CDR3. This chain links TRBV9 with TRBJ2-7; maybe TRBD2 (6 bases). V was shortened by 2 bases and J by 0 bases, with 9 bases between the two germline ends. The CDR3 spans 14 residues. Germline CDR1 reads SGDLS; CDR2 reads YYNGEE. The CDR3 here is CASSVGSGSYEQYF. In DNA form, the CDR3 reads TGTGCCAGCAGCGTTGGTAGCGGCTCCTACGAGCAGTACTTC.

The chain joins TRBV4-1 to TRBJ2-7; D is uncertain. V was trimmed by 0 bases and J by 3 bases, leaving 6 bases between them. The CDR3 consists of 13 residues. Germline CDR1 is MGHRA and CDR2 is YSYEKL. The chain's CDR3 is CASSQDRSYEQYF. The CDR3 DNA reads as TGCGCCAGCAGCCAAGATAGGAGCTACGAGCAGTACTTC.

Comment on this clone: A read error may account for a junction end that differs from germline. The rearrangement joins TRBV11-2 to TRBJ2-7, with 8 bases aligning to TRBD2. The germline CDR1 and CDR2 sequences are SGHAT and FQNNGV. This CDR3 region has 16 residues. The CDR3 DNA reads TGTGCCAGCAGCCTAGATGGGCGGGAGGTCTCCTACGAGCAGTACTTC. Translation: CASSLDGREVSYEQYF.